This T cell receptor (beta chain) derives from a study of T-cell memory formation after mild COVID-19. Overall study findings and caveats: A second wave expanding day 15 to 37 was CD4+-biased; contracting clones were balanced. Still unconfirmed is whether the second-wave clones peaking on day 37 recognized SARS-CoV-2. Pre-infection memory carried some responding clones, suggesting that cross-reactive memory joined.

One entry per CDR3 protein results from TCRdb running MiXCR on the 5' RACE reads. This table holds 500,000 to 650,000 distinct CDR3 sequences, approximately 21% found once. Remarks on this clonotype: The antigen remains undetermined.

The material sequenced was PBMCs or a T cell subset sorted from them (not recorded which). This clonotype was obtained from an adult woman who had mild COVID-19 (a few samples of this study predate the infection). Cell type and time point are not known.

As DNA, the CDR3 is TGCAGCGTTGTTGAGAATCTGAGAGGCAATCAGCCCCAGCATTTT. Residues: CSVVENLRGNQPQHF. V and J are TRBV29-1 and TRBJ1-5; D unclear. The germline V and J ends were trimmed by 4 bases and 2 bases, with 15 bases remaining between them. The CDR3 spans 15 residues. Germline V gene data show CDR1 as SQVTM and CDR2 as ANQGSEA. Variable domain in full (rest from reference TRBV29-1 and TRBJ1-5): SAVISQKPSRDICQRGTSLTIQCQVDSQVTMMFWYRQQPGQSLTLIATANQGSEATYESGFVIDKFPISRPNLTFSTLTVSNMSPEDSSIYLCSVVENLRGNQPQHFGDGTRLSIL.